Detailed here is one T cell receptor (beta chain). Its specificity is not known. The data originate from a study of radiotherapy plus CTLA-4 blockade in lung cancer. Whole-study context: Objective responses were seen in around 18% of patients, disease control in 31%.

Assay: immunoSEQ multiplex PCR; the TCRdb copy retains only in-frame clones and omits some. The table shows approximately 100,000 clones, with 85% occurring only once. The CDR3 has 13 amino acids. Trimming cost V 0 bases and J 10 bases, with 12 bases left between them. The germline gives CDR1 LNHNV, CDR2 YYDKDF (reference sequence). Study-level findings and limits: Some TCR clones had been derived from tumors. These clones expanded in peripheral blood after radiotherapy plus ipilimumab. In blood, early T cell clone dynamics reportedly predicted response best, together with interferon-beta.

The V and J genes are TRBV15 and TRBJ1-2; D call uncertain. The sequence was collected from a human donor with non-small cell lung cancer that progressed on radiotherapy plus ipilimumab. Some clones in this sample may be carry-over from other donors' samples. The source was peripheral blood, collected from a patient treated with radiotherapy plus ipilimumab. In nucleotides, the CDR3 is TGTGCCACCAGCAGAGATTTGTCGGGTTACTACACCTTC. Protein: CATSRDLSGYYTF.